The 32 T cell receptor beta chains below come from one sample, sequenced in a study of PD-1 blockade in mismatch repair-deficient tumors. TCRdb's copy holds only in-frame clones and misses some; the assay was immunoSEQ multiplex PCR. The sample has some 100,000 clones, over 75% seen once. Here the sequenced sample was peripheral blood, taken roughly 35 weeks after starting pembrolizumab. These receptors all stem from an adult with mismatch repair-deficient cancer.

This clone came up many times. The chain uses TRBV30 and TRBJ1-1; no definite D call. CDR1 and CDR2 (germline): GTSNPN, SVGIG (reference sequence). Trimming shortened V by 4 bases and J by 0 bases, and 9 bases separated the two germline ends. The CDR3 spans 13 residues. This chain's CDR3 is CAWNGQVNTEAFF. Here the CDR3 DNA reads TGTGCCTGGAACGGGCAGGTGAACACTGAAGCTTTCTTT.

The gene calls are TRBV4-2 and TRBJ2-7; D might be TRBD2 (6 bases). The CDR3 has 15 amino acids. Trimming took 0 bases from V and 7 from J, leaving 16 bases between them. Germline V gene lookup returns CDR1 LGHNA and CDR2 YNFKEQ. Written as DNA, the CDR3 is TGTGCCAGCAGCCAAGATCAGGGCGCGGGGTGGGAGCAGTACTTC. Its translation: CASSQDQGAGWEQYF.

V gene TRBV4-1 combines with J gene TRBJ1-3; D is uncertain. The CDR3 runs to 16 residues. Germline CDR1 and CDR2: MGHRA and YSYEKL. Trimming removed 3 bases at V and 2 bases at J, with 14 bases between. The CDR3 is CASSQPVPVPGNTIYF. CDR3 coding DNA: TGCGCCAGCAGCCAGCCGGTCCCAGTCCCTGGAAACACCATATATTTT.

The chain couples TRBV27 to TRBJ2-5; TRBD1 agrees at 7 bases. The germline V gene encodes CDR1 MNHEY and CDR2 SMNVEV (reference sequence). This CDR3 is 18 amino acids long. The V segment lost 1 base and the J segment 1 base; nucleotides outside the gene matches: 12. The CDR3 DNA is TGTGCCAGCAGTTTATACGGTCAGGACAGGCCTATCCAAGAGACCCAGTACTTC. It codes for CASSLYGQDRPIQETQYF.

This chain joins TRBV10-2 and TRBJ2-1; D uncertain. Trimming left V 2 bases short and J 5 bases short, with 1 base between. Germline V CDR1 and CDR2: WSHSY, SAAADI. This CDR3 has 11 residues. CDR3 DNA: TGCGCCAGCAGTGAGGACAATGAGCAGTTCTTC. It codes for CASSEDNEQFF.

Notes on this clone: The sample has other DNA sequences that encode this CDR3 too. This rearrangement joins TRBV7-9 to TRBJ1-1; weak D call: TRBD1 (6 bases). This CDR3 has 14 amino acids. The V gene's germline CDR1 is SEHNR and CDR2 FQNEAQ (reference sequence). V was trimmed by 1 base and J by 5 bases, leaving 11 bases between them. The CDR3 loop is CASSLGGLGTEAFF. The CDR3 nucleotides read TGTGCCAGCAGCTTAGGGGGGCTGGGAACTGAAGCTTTCTTT.

The count of this clone is one. The rearrangement uses TRBV6-1 and TRBJ2-6; 11 bases map to TRBD2. This CDR3 has 19 residues. Germline values: CDR1 MNHNS, CDR2 SASEGT. The ends lost 2 bases at V and 1 base at J; junction bases unmatched: 7. CDR3 in amino acids: CASSESLAGGTSGANVLTF. CDR3 nucleotide sequence: TGTGCCAGCAGTGAATCCCTAGCGGGAGGTACTTCTGGGGCCAACGTCCTGACTTTC.

The rearrangement links TRBV29-1 to TRBJ2-7, with 7 nucleotides matching TRBD2. CDR3 size: 12 residues. V was clipped by 8 bases and J by 6 bases; unmatched bases: 10. In germline, CDR1 is SQVTM, CDR2 ANQGSEA. The chain's CDR3 is CSSRRGEGEQYF. CDR3 coding DNA: TGCAGCTCCCGCCGGGGGGAGGGCGAGCAGTACTTC.

This chain joins TRBV4-2 and TRBJ2-7, with D tentatively TRBD1 (5 bases). CDR3 length: 15 amino acids. V gave up 0 bases and J gave up 2 bases, with 11 bases separating them. Per the germline V gene, CDR1 is LGHNA and CDR2 is YNFKEQ. CDR3 sequence reads: CASSQDARAAYEQYF. CDR3 nucleotides: TGTGCCAGCAGCCAAGATGCCAGGGCCGCCTACGAGCAGTACTTC.

This clone was observed a single time. The V gene is TRBV5-1, the J gene TRBJ2-7; TRBD1 agrees at 9 bases. Germline-derived CDR1 and CDR2 are SGHRS and YFSETQ. This CDR3 spans 15 amino acids. The ends lost 2 bases at V and 4 bases at J; junction bases unmatched: 7. CDR3 DNA: TGCGCCAGCAGCTTAGGGACAGGGTTCCGGTACGAGCAGTACTTC. This gives the protein CASSLGTGFRYEQYF.

This chain joins TRBV7-9 and TRBJ1-3; D gene unclear. The CDR3 is 14 amino acids. V lost 3 bases to trimming and J lost 1 base, with 7 bases between them. Germline CDR1 is SEHNR and CDR2 is FQNEAQ (reference sequence). Here the CDR3 reads CASSFSVSGNTIYF. Written as DNA, the CDR3 is TGTGCCAGCAGCTTTTCGGTTTCTGGAAACACCATATATTTT. Variable domain in full (rest from reference TRBV7-9 and TRBJ1-3): DTGVSQNPRHKITKRGQNVTFRCDPISEHNRLYWYRQTLGQGPEFLTYFQNEAQLEKSRLLSDRFSAERPKGSFSTLEIQRTEQGDSAMYLCASSFSVSGNTIYFGEGSWLTVV.

The V and J genes are TRBV2 and TRBJ2-1; 13 bases fit TRBD2. V trimming: 10 bases; J trimming: 0 bases; junction bases outside the gene matches: 9. The CDR3 spans 17 residues. From germline, CDR1 is SNHLY and CDR2 FYNNEI. CDR3 sequence reads: CATEGLAGRSSYNEQFF. CDR3 in DNA: TGTGCCACTGAGGGACTAGCGGGGCGGAGCTCCTACAATGAGCAGTTCTTC.

In nucleotides, the CDR3 is TGTGCCAGCAGCGTAGGGGGTACGCAGTATTTT. Its protein is CASSVGGTQYF. J is TRBJ2-3 and V is TRBV9, with D unresolved. The germline gives CDR1 SGDLS, CDR2 YYNGEE. V lost 0 bases to trimming and J lost 8 bases, with 4 bases between them. The CDR3 spans 11 residues.

The rearrangement joins TRBV7-6 to TRBJ2-3; TRBD2 matches at 8 bases. This CDR3 contains 14 residues. V trimming: 3 bases; J trimming: 4 bases; junction bases outside the gene matches: 3. CDR1 is SGHVS, CDR2 FNYEAQ, per germline. The CDR3 DNA reads as TGTGCCAGCAGCTTCGGGGGGGGGTCAGATACGCAGTATTTT. This gives the protein CASSFGGGSDTQYF.

The rearrangement joins TRBV2 to TRBJ2-2; D gene uncertain. V was shortened by 5 bases and J by 5 bases, with 12 bases between the two germline ends. From germline, CDR1 is SNHLY and CDR2 FYNNEI. The CDR3 runs 14 residues. This CDR3 is CASSTESLTGELFF. Written as DNA, the CDR3 is TGTGCCAGCAGTACAGAGAGTCTGACCGGGGAGCTGTTTTTT.

This clone was counted once. The chain carries TRBV6-5 and TRBJ2-7; 10 positions match TRBD1. CDR3 length: 15 amino acids. Germline lookup yields CDR1 MNHEY and CDR2 SVGAGI. Trimming took 0 bases from V and 3 from J; bases not matched to a gene: 2. The CDR3 sequence: CASSYSGTGVYEQYF. DNA of the CDR3: TGTGCCAGCAGTTACTCCGGGACAGGGGTCTACGAGCAGTACTTC.

V gene TRBV4-2 combines with J gene TRBJ2-3, with a weak D call TRBD1 (5 bases). Trimming pared 1 base from V and 0 bases from J, leaving 11 bases between. CDR1 is LGHNA, CDR2 YNFKEQ, per germline. The CDR3 length is 16 residues. DNA for the CDR3: TGTGCCAGCAGCCAAGCAGGACAATCTAGCACAGATACGCAGTATTTT. This sequence encodes CASSQAGQSSTDTQYF.

The J gene is TRBJ1-1, the V gene TRBV9, with a possible D match to TRBD1 (6 bases). With 4 bases removed from V and 4 bases from J, the gap between germline ends came to 11 bases. CDR1 is SGDLS, CDR2 YYNGEE, per germline. This CDR3 region has 13 residues. CDR3 sequence reads: CASSPGGITEAFF. For the CDR3, the DNA is TGTGCCAGCAGCCCTGGGGGCATCACTGAAGCTTTCTTT.

The V and J genes are TRBV6-5 and TRBJ1-1, with D unresolved. The CDR3 totals 13 residues. The V and J ends lost 6 bases and 5 bases respectively, with 13 bases between them. Germline assignment: CDR1 MNHEY and CDR2 SVGAGI. CDR3 sequence reads: CASSPAKGTEAFF. In DNA, the CDR3 is TGTGCCAGCAGCCCCGCCAAGGGAACTGAAGCTTTCTTT.

The count of this clone is one. This chain joins TRBV7-6 and TRBJ2-1, with D hard to call. Germline V gene data show CDR1 as SGHVS and CDR2 as FNYEAQ. Trimming removed 3 bases at V and 7 bases at J, with 10 bases between. CDR3 size: 13 residues. The CDR3, as DNA: TGTGCCAGCAGCTTCGGCAGAAGGAATGAGCAGTTCTTC. Protein: CASSFGRRNEQFF. Full variable domain (remainder filled in from reference TRBV7-6 and TRBJ2-1): GAGVSQSPRYKVTKRGQDVALRCDPISGHVSLYWYRQALGQGPEFLTYFNYEAQQDKSGLPNDRFSAERPEGSISTLTIQRTEQRDSAMYRCASSFGRRNEQFFGPGTRLTVL.

The chain recombines TRBV27 with TRBJ2-7, with 8 bases fitting TRBD1. Germline assignment: CDR1 MNHEY and CDR2 SMNVEV (reference sequence). With 6 bases clipped from V and 2 bases from J, the junction kept 3 bases outside the gene matches. This CDR3 spans 13 amino acids. The CDR3 protein is CASRPGQAYEQYF. DNA of the CDR3: TGTGCCAGCAGACCGGGACAGGCCTACGAGCAGTACTTC.

The J gene is TRBJ2-1, the V gene TRBV7-6; D is unresolved. V was trimmed by 0 bases and J by 5 bases, leaving 5 bases between them. The CDR3 has 13 amino acids. Per the germline V gene, CDR1 is SGHVS and CDR2 is FNYEAQ. The CDR3 reads CASSLALHNEQFF. The CDR3 DNA reads TGTGCCAGCAGCTTAGCCCTACACAATGAGCAGTTCTTC.

V gene TRBV23-1 combines with J gene TRBJ2-7, with D possibly being TRBD1 (6 bases). TRBV23-1 is labeled an ORF, and its function is uncertain. V dropped 6 bases and J dropped 2 bases, with 17 bases sitting between them. This CDR3 comprises 15 residues. The CDR3 is CASRRQVRPPYEQYF. The CDR3 nucleotides read TGCGCCAGCAGACGACAGGTCCGCCCCCCCTACGAGCAGTACTTC.

The V call is TRBV19, the J call TRBJ2-6, with D perhaps TRBD1 (6 bases). The CDR3 sequence is 15 residues long. V lost 5 bases to trimming and J lost 2 bases, with 10 bases between them. Germline V gives CDR1 LNHDA, CDR2 SQIVND (reference sequence). The CDR3 reads CASSVTGTGANVLTF. As DNA, the CDR3 is TGTGCCAGTAGTGTCACAGGGACTGGGGCCAACGTCCTGACTTTC.

The sample holds a few counts of this clone. The V call is TRBV27, the J call TRBJ2-5, with D perhaps TRBD1 (6 bases). This CDR3 spans 13 amino acids. The germline V gene has CDR1 MNHEY and CDR2 SMNVEV (reference sequence). V was cut by 5 bases and J by 3 bases, with 10 bases left in between. CDR3 bases: TGTGCCAGCAGTCGTGGACAGAAAGAGACCCAGTACTTC. This sequence encodes CASSRGQKETQYF.

With regard to this clone: A read error may account for a junction end that differs from germline. This chain connects TRBV5-6 to TRBJ2-1; 8 bases map to TRBD1. This CDR3 is built from 15 residues. Germline lookup yields CDR1 SGHDT and CDR2 YYEEEE. The CDR3 DNA follows: TGTGCCAGCACCTTGGGACAGGTTTTATACAATGAGCAGTTCTTC. This sequence encodes CASTLGQVLYNEQFF.

The rearrangement links TRBV5-1 to TRBJ2-1; D is unclear. With 3 bases removed from V and 7 bases from J, the gap between germline ends came to 5 bases. The CDR3 length is 11 residues. The V gene's germline CDR1 is SGHRS and CDR2 YFSETQ. The CDR3 reads CASSYENEQFF. The CDR3 nucleotides read TGCGCCAGCAGCTACGAAAATGAGCAGTTCTTC.

For this clone: It may be a read error: a sequence one base away is much more abundant. The V gene is TRBV6-5, the J gene TRBJ1-5, with TRBD1 matching 10 bases. Germline V CDR1 and CDR2: MNHEY, SVGAGI. The J segment lost 0 bases and the V segment lost 10 bases, leaving 3 bases of the junction unmatched. CDR3 size: 14 residues. The DNA of the CDR3 is TGTGCCACCGGGACAGGGGATAGCAATCAGCCCCAGCATTTT. Amino acids: CATGTGDSNQPQHF.

The chain carries TRBV2 and TRBJ2-7; D is unresolved. V was clipped by 3 bases and J by 3 bases, with 12 bases between them. The CDR3 totals 14 residues. Germline-derived CDR1 and CDR2 are SNHLY and FYNNEI. This chain's CDR3 is CASSDVPPNYEQYF. CDR3 bases: TGTGCCAGCAGTGACGTGCCGCCTAACTACGAGCAGTACTTC. The variable domain in full, with the rest retrieved from reference TRBV2 and TRBJ2-7, is EPEVTQTPSHQVTQMGQEVILRCVPISNHLYFYWYRQILGQKVEFLVSFYNNEISEKSEIFDDQFSVERPDGSNFTLKIRSTKLEDSAMYFCASSDVPPNYEQYFGPGTRLTVT.

The V and J genes are TRBV11-2 and TRBJ2-3; no definite D call. Trimming shortened V by 2 bases and J by 2 bases, and 8 bases separated the two germline ends. This CDR3 contains 14 residues. CDR1 SGHAT and CDR2 FQNNGV come from the germline V gene. The CDR3 here is CASSLYTFTDTQYF. CDR3 coding DNA: TGTGCCAGCAGCTTATATACCTTCACAGATACGCAGTATTTT.

The chain couples TRBV20-1 to TRBJ2-3; D gene unclear. Germline CDR1 and CDR2: DFQATT and SNEGSKA (reference sequence). Trimming shortened V by 5 bases and J by 2 bases, and 5 bases separated the two germline ends. The CDR3 has 11 amino acids. The DNA for the CDR3 is TGCAGTGCTCGGAACACAGATACGCAGTATTTT. Translating it yields CSARNTDTQYF.

The genes are TRBV9 and TRBJ1-1, with D unclear. V was shortened by 4 bases and J by 1 base, with 8 bases between the two germline ends. This CDR3 contains 13 residues. The germline V gene encodes CDR1 SGDLS and CDR2 YYNGEE. The CDR3 coding sequence is TGTGCCAGCAGCACGACTGAGAACACTGAAGCTTTCTTT. Translated, it gives CASSTTENTEAFF.